Below, 14 T cell receptor beta chains from the same sample are listed, as sequenced in a study of T cells in localized non-small cell lung cancer. Using immunoSEQ multiplex PCR, the repertoire was profiled, and TCRdb retains in-frame clones only, with some absent. The sample shows under 150,000 clones, roughly 90% of them seen only once. Here the sequenced sample was peripheral blood, taken before any cancer treatment. The source is a female donor older than 55 with stage I lung adenocarcinoma.

The chain joins TRBV15 to TRBJ2-1; unclear D gene. The CDR3 loop spans 11 amino acids. Trimming cost V 3 bases and J 8 bases, with 5 bases left between them. Per germline, CDR1 LNHNV and CDR2 YYDKDF (reference sequence). CDR3 in amino acids: CATSRDHEQFF. The DNA of the CDR3 is TGTGCCACCAGCAGGGACCATGAGCAGTTCTTC.

The chain has TRBV19 and TRBJ1-5, with no clear D. The germline CDR1 and CDR2 sequences are LNHDA and SQIVND (reference sequence). The CDR3 contains 14 residues. V was cut by 1 base and J by 2 bases, with 6 bases left in between. The CDR3 loop reads CASSIVVGNQPQHF. CDR3 coding DNA: TGTGCCAGTAGTATAGTTGTCGGCAATCAGCCCCAGCATTTT.

The rearrangement uses TRBV19 and TRBJ2-3, with 7 bases aligning to TRBD1. The CDR3 runs 12 residues. Trimming took 6 bases from V and 5 from J; bases not matched to a gene: 2. Germline V CDR1 and CDR2: LNHDA, SQIVND (reference sequence). CDR3 coding DNA: TGTGCCAGTAGGGGACAGAAAGATACGCAGTATTTT. Its protein is CASRGQKDTQYF.

This clone was observed a handful of times. The chain has TRBV4-2 and TRBJ2-7; 13 bases line up with TRBD2. The CDR3 is made up of 17 amino acids. Germline CDR1 LGHNA, CDR2 YNFKEQ. V lost 0 bases and J lost 4; bases outside the gene matches: 6. The CDR3 bases are TGTGCCAGCAGCCAAGATCCAACTAGCGGGAGGGGATACGAGCAGTACTTC. Protein product: CASSQDPTSGRGYEQYF.

V usage is TRBV6-5 and J usage is TRBJ2-7; D unclear. The germline V and J ends were trimmed by 2 bases and 3 bases, with 5 bases remaining between them. The CDR3 length is 12 residues. Looked up from germline, CDR1 is MNHEY and CDR2 is SVGAGI. The CDR3 is CASSYPHYEQYF. The DNA of the CDR3 is TGTGCCAGCAGTTACCCCCACTACGAGCAGTACTTC.

This chain connects TRBV18 to TRBJ2-7, with TRBD2 matching over 8 bases. Germline V lookup: CDR1 KGHSH, CDR2 LQKENI. V gave up 5 bases and J gave up 2 bases; unmatched junction bases: 8. There are 15 residues in the CDR3. This CDR3 reads CASSSLSGSTYEQYF. Written as DNA, the CDR3 is TGTGCCAGCTCATCCCTAAGCGGGAGCACCTACGAGCAGTACTTC.

The chain has TRBV11-3 and TRBJ1-3; D is unresolved. Between the trimmed V and J ends, which lost 3 bases and 0 bases, there was a span of 9 bases. Germline V gives CDR1 SGHNT, CDR2 YENEEA. The CDR3 sequence is 15 residues long. The CDR3 nucleotides read TGTGCCAGCAGCTTCGGACCTGGCTCTGGAAACACCATATATTTT. Translating gives CASSFGPGSGNTIYF. Looking up the rest from reference TRBV11-3 and TRBJ1-3 gives the full variable domain: EAGVVQSPRYKIIEKKQPVAFWCNPISGHNTLYWYLQNLGQGPELLIRYENEEAVDDSQLPKDRFSAERLKGVDSTLKIQPAELGDSAVYLCASSFGPGSGNTIYFGEGSWLTVV.

This sequence joins TRBV7-8 and TRBJ2-3; a weak D match, TRBD2 (5 bases). The length of the CDR3 is 16 residues. Between the trimmed V and J ends, which lost 4 bases and 3 bases, there was a span of 17 bases. CDR1 is SGHVS and CDR2 is FQNEAQ in the germline V gene. The CDR3 sequence: CASSSSEGRRTDTQYF. CDR3 nucleotide sequence: TGTGCCAGCAGCTCGTCAGAGGGTCGTAGGACAGATACGCAGTATTTT.

The V and J genes are TRBV4-1 and TRBJ2-1; possibly TRBD2 for D (5 bases). Germline assignment: CDR1 MGHRA and CDR2 YSYEKL. The V gene lost 1 base and the J gene lost 2 bases, with 12 bases spanning the gap. The CDR3 is 16 residues long. The CDR3 sequence: CASSQVASWTYNEQFF. In DNA, the CDR3 is TGCGCCAGCAGCCAAGTTGCTAGCTGGACCTACAATGAGCAGTTCTTC.

The CDR3 DNA follows: TGCGCCAGCAGCTTCGTGAACAGTGGGTACGAGCAGTACTTC. Translated, it gives CASSFVNSGYEQYF. The V call is TRBV5-1, the J call TRBJ2-7; D is undetermined. The CDR3 length is 14 residues. The ends were cut back, 2 bases at V and 4 bases at J, with 13 bases in the middle. The V gene's germline CDR1 is SGHRS and CDR2 YFSETQ.

This sequence joins TRBV11-2 and TRBJ2-5, with 7 bases identical to TRBD2. Trimming at V came to 1 base and at J to 1 base, leaving 3 bases not matched to a gene. CDR3 length: 15 residues. From germline, CDR1 is SGHAT and CDR2 FQNNGV. The CDR3 region is CASSLVRLAQETQYF. The CDR3 coding sequence is TGTGCCAGCAGCTTAGTACGACTAGCCCAAGAGACCCAGTACTTC.

There are a few counts of this clone. This chain uses TRBV6-6 with TRBJ2-1; D remains unclear. The CDR3 is 12 residues long. V was shortened by 7 bases and J by 6 bases, with 10 bases between the two germline ends. Germline V CDR1 and CDR2: MNHNY, SVGAGI (reference sequence). In DNA form, the CDR3 reads TGTGCCAGCACTCCCCCGGCCAATGAGCAGTTCTTC. Protein product: CASTPPANEQFF.

This chain joins TRBV5-1 and TRBJ2-5; 10 bases align to TRBD2. CDR1 is SGHRS and CDR2 is YFSETQ in the germline V gene. The ends lost 0 bases at V and 4 bases at J; junction bases unmatched: 3. The CDR3 has 15 residues. The CDR3 DNA reads TGCGCCAGCAGCTTGGAGCTAGCGGGAGTAGAGACCCAGTACTTC. Translation gives CASSLELAGVETQYF.

The chain is built from TRBV5-4 and TRBJ2-1; 9 nucleotides match TRBD1. The germline CDR1 and CDR2 sequences are SGHNT and YYREEE (reference sequence). Unmatched junction bases numbered 2, after V lost 0 bases and J lost 4 bases. This CDR3 region has 15 residues. The CDR3 nucleotides read TGTGCCAGCAGCTTGGGACAGGGGGTTTACAATGAGCAGTTCTTC. Translation: CASSLGQGVYNEQFF.